The rows below give T cell receptor beta chains drawn from one sample of a study of OX40 agonist ivuxolimab in advanced cancers. Profiled with immunoSEQ multiplex PCR; TCRdb holds only in-frame clones, not every one. The data hold some 61,000 clones, with 70% to 80% observed a single time. The material was CD4+ or CD8+ T cells sorted from blood, obtained in a trial of the OX40 agonist ivuxolimab. The receptors here all came from an adult with an advanced solid tumor such as melanoma, head and neck, liver or kidney cancer. Each CDR3 is given with its conserved first and last residue. A D gene is named only where the DNA matches it firmly. Only part of the rows carry a size: once, few, many, or a class if the clone is expanded.

d_gene,v_gene,j_gene,abundance,CDR3nt,CDR3aa
TRBD1,TRBV7-3,TRBJ2-5,few,TGTGCCAGCAGCGACGGGACAGCAGAGACCCAGTACTTC,CASSDGTAETQYF
-,TRBV7-8,TRBJ1-3,-,TGTGCCAGCAGCTACGACCTCTACTCTGGAAACACCATATATTTT,CASSYDLYSGNTIYF
-,TRBV6-9,TRBJ2-2,-,TGTGCCAACAGTGCCTTCGACGGGAACACCGGGGAGCTGTTTTTT,CANSAFDGNTGELFF
-,TRBV6-6,TRBJ1-5,-,TGTGCCAGCAGTTACGAGGTTAGCAATCAGCCCCAGCATTTT,CASSYEVSNQPQHF
TRBD1,TRBV9,TRBJ2-2,-,TGTGCCAGCAGCGTTAGACAGGGGAGCGGGGAGCTGTTTTTT,CASSVRQGSGELFF
-,TRBV6-1,TRBJ2-5,-,TGTGCCAGCAGTGGGCTAGGAGGACGTGGGACTCGGGAGACCCAGTACTTC,CASSGLGGRGTRETQYF
TRBD2,TRBV14,TRBJ2-5,-,TGTGCCAGCAGCCATACCATAGCGGGAGCGGGAGAGACCCAGTACTTC,CASSHTIAGAGETQYF
-,TRBV5-4,TRBJ1-1,-,TGTGCCAGCAATCCTCCCCCGGGGAGTCGAATTGGGGAAGCTTTCTTT,CASNPPPGSRIGEAFF
-,TRBV6-1,TRBJ1-4,-,TGTGCCAGCAGTGGAGGCGGGGGCTTGAATGAAAAACTGTTTTTT,CASSGGGGLNEKLFF
-,TRBV11-2,TRBJ2-5,once,TGTGCCAGCAGCTTAGACCGGCTAACAGCATTCCAAGAGACCCAGTACTTC,CASSLDRLTAFQETQYF
-,TRBV5-6,TRBJ1-1,-,TGTGCCAGCAGCTTGACCGGGGGACCGAACACTGAAGCTTTCTTT,CASSLTGGPNTEAFF
TRBD2,TRBV7-9,TRBJ2-1,-,TGTGCCAGCAGCATACTAGCGGGGGGGCCAATCTACAATGAGCAGTTCTTC,CASSILAGGPIYNEQFF
TRBD1,TRBV2,TRBJ2-7,-,TGTGCCAGCTCCCCCACAGGGGGCTTGGTCGAGCAGTACTTC,CASSPTGGLVEQYF
-,TRBV5-1,TRBJ1-1,-,TGCGCCAGCAGCTTAAAAAGGGAAGACACTGAAGCTTTCTTT,CASSLKREDTEAFF
-,TRBV7-8,TRBJ1-1,-,TGTGCCAGTACCCTGGGAAACATGAACACTGAAGCTTTCTTT,CASTLGNMNTEAFF
-,TRBV5-8,TRBJ1-1,-,TGTGCCAGCAGCTTGGCATGGGCCGGACAGTTGAACACTGAAGCTTTCTTT,CASSLAWAGQLNTEAFF
-,TRBV7-8,TRBJ1-5,-,TGTGCCAGCAGCATAAAGACAGCCTCTAATCAGCCCCAGCATTTT,CASSIKTASNQPQHF
TRBD1,TRBV5-4,TRBJ1-6,many,TGTGCCAGCAGCTGGGCGGACAGGGTCTCACCCCTCCACTTT,CASSWADRVSPLHF
TRBD2,TRBV28,TRBJ2-7,-,TGTGCCAGCGGGGGCGGGGGGAGGGCCAACGAGCAGTACTTC,CASGGGGRANEQYF
-,TRBV5-1,TRBJ1-4,-,TGCGCCAGCAGCGTAGCCGTTAGGACAGCCATTAATGAAAAACTGTTTTTT,CASSVAVRTAINEKLFF
-,TRBV30,TRBJ1-4,-,TGTGCCTGGAGTCTGGGGGATACTAATGAAAAACTGTTTTTT,CAWSLGDTNEKLFF
-,TRBV6-1,TRBJ2-7,-,TGTGCCAGCAGTGAAGTTCCGAGGGGCTCCTACGAGCAGTACTTC,CASSEVPRGSYEQYF
TRBD1,TRBV11-1,TRBJ2-1,-,TGTGCCAGCAGCGCGGACAGGGGGAATGAGCAGTTCTTC,CASSADRGNEQFF
-,TRBV10-2,TRBJ2-7,-,TGCGCCAGCAACCTTGGGATATCTGACTACGAGCAGTACTTC,CASNLGISDYEQYF
-,TRBV11-3,TRBJ2-3,-,TGTGCCAGCAGCTTAGGACTAATGGATACGCAGTATTTT,CASSLGLMDTQYF
-,TRBV6-5,TRBJ1-1,-,TGTGCCAGCAGTTACTCGTTTCAGGGTAACACTGAAGCTTTCTTT,CASSYSFQGNTEAFF
-,TRBV11-3,TRBJ2-7,many,TGTGCCAGCAGCGGGGGGACCACCTACGAGCAGTACTTC,CASSGGTTYEQYF
TRBD2,TRBV5-4,TRBJ2-3,few,TGTGCCAGCAGCTTGTCACTAGCGAACACAGATACGCAGTATTTT,CASSLSLANTDTQYF